Listed here are 30 T cell receptor beta chains from one sample, sequenced in a study of OX40 agonist ivuxolimab in advanced cancers. The assay was immunoSEQ multiplex PCR, and TCRdb's table has in-frame clones only and misses some. Here the sample spans fewer than 85,000 clones, roughly nine tenths being singletons. The sequences come from CD4+ or CD8+ T cells sorted from blood, collected in a trial of the OX40 agonist ivuxolimab. The receptors were gathered from an adult with an advanced solid tumor such as melanoma, head and neck, liver or kidney cancer.

The V and J genes are TRBV5-6 and TRBJ1-4, with a possible D match to TRBD1 (5 bases). Trimming took off 1 base at V and 5 bases at J, with 9 bases between the two ends. CDR1 and CDR2 (germline): SGHDT, YYEEEE. This CDR3 spans 14 amino acids. DNA of the CDR3: TGTGCCAGCAGCTTGAATTGGGGGAATGAAAAACTGTTTTTT. This codes for CASSLNWGNEKLFF. The entire variable domain, with the rest obtained from reference TRBV5-6 and TRBJ1-4, is as follows: DAGVTQSPTHLIKTRGQQVTLRCSPKSGHDTVSWYQQALGQGPQFIFQYYEEEERQRGNFPDRFSGHQFPNYSSELNVNALLLGDSALYLCASSLNWGNEKLFFGSGTQLSVL.

V and J are TRBV19 and TRBJ2-3; 7 positions match TRBD2. Looked up from germline, CDR1 is LNHDA and CDR2 is SQIVND (reference sequence). This CDR3 region has 15 residues. V lost 7 bases to trimming and J lost 2 bases; unmatched junction nucleotides: 9. The CDR3 loop is CASTMRRGFTDTQYF. DNA of the CDR3: TGTGCCAGTACCATGAGGCGGGGGTTCACAGATACGCAGTATTTT.

The chain couples TRBV2 to TRBJ2-7, with D perhaps matching TRBD1 (5 bases). V lost 2 bases and J lost 2, with 10 bases in between. The CDR3 loop spans 14 amino acids. In germline, CDR1 is SNHLY, CDR2 FYNNEI. The CDR3 sequence: CASSELTATYEQYF. The CDR3 bases are TGTGCCAGCAGTGAACTGACAGCTACCTACGAGCAGTACTTC.

About this clone itself: The sample has other DNA sequences that encode this CDR3 too. This chain links TRBV27 with TRBJ2-7, with D uncertain. Germline-derived CDR1 and CDR2 are MNHEY and SMNVEV (reference sequence). The V gene lost 6 bases and the J gene lost 6 bases, with 9 bases spanning the gap. This CDR3 is built from 11 residues. CDR3 DNA sequence: TGTGCCAGCAGCCAAGGGCCCGAGCAGTACTTC. This gives the protein CASSQGPEQYF.

This clone showed up just once. The J gene is TRBJ2-1, the V gene TRBV7-8; no clear D. The germline V gene encodes CDR1 SGHVS and CDR2 FQNEAQ. V was trimmed by 6 bases and J by 4 bases, leaving 4 bases between them. The CDR3 is 11 residues long. This chain's CDR3 is CASSNYNEQFF. In DNA, the CDR3 is TGTGCCAGCAGTAATTACAATGAGCAGTTCTTC.

The chain uses TRBV13 and TRBJ2-7; D not resolved. Per germline, CDR1 PRHDT and CDR2 FYEKMQ (reference sequence). V lost 3 bases and J lost 2, with 14 bases in between. The length of the CDR3 is 15 residues. CDR3 protein: CASSLARGRTYEQYF. The CDR3 nucleotides read TGTGCCAGCAGCTTGGCTCGTGGCAGGACCTACGAGCAGTACTTC.

As concerns this clone: This specimen includes other DNA sequences encoding the same CDR3. The V gene is TRBV9, the J gene TRBJ1-2; D is unclear. Germline lookup yields CDR1 SGDLS and CDR2 YYNGEE. This CDR3 region has 11 residues. V gave up 0 bases and J gave up 5 bases, with 2 bases separating them. CDR3 DNA sequence: TGTGCCAGCAGCGTAGGTTATGGCTACACCTTC. Protein product: CASSVGYGYTF.

V and J are TRBV27 and TRBJ2-1, with no clear D. The V end was cut by 1 base, the J end by 4 bases, with 5 bases between. Germline CDR1 is MNHEY and CDR2 is SMNVEV (reference sequence). The CDR3 loop spans 13 amino acids. The CDR3 DNA sequence: TGTGCCAGCAGTTTATATGGATACAATGAGCAGTTCTTC. It translates to CASSLYGYNEQFF.

The chain uses TRBV7-3 and TRBJ2-1, with 7 bases aligning to TRBD2. The CDR3 extends over 15 amino acids. The ends lost 5 bases at V and 8 bases at J; junction bases unmatched: 12. CDR1 and CDR2 from the germline V gene are SGHTA and FQGTGA. The CDR3 sequence: CASSQAGFGLDEQFF. CDR3 sequence (DNA): TGTGCCAGCAGCCAAGCGGGGTTCGGGTTGGATGAGCAGTTCTTC.

The CDR3 loop is CASRQGGATNEKLFF. As DNA, the CDR3 is TGTGCCAGCAGGCAGGGGGGAGCAACTAATGAAAAACTGTTTTTT. The J gene is TRBJ1-4, the V gene TRBV2; TRBD1 matches at 7 bases. This CDR3 comprises 15 residues. V gave up 6 bases and J gave up 0 bases; unmatched junction bases: 4. Germline V gene data show CDR1 as SNHLY and CDR2 as FYNNEI.

The chain couples TRBV4-1 to TRBJ1-2, with D hard to call. V lost 0 bases to trimming and J lost 4 bases, with 12 bases between them. The CDR3 is made up of 15 amino acids. CDR1 and CDR2 from the germline V gene are MGHRA and YSYEKL. The CDR3, as DNA: TGCGCCAGCAGCCAAGACCCCGCTCCCAGCTATGGCTACACCTTC. Its protein is CASSQDPAPSYGYTF.

J is TRBJ1-2 and V is TRBV6-5; 7 bases agree with TRBD1. The germline V gene has CDR1 MNHEY and CDR2 SVGAGI. Germline trimming cut 1 base from V and 8 bases from J; bases unmatched to any gene: 7. This CDR3 has 14 amino acids. The CDR3 nucleotides are TGTGCCAGCAGTTACTTCTGGACAGGTGAAGGCTACACCTTC. The encoded protein is CASSYFWTGEGYTF.

The rearrangement links TRBV7-2 to TRBJ2-2; no firm D call. Between the trimmed V and J ends, which lost 1 base and 4 bases, there was a span of 13 bases. In germline, CDR1 is SGHTA, CDR2 FQGNSA. The CDR3 sequence is 16 residues long. The CDR3 loop is CASSLGPPFITGELFF. CDR3 DNA: TGTGCCAGCAGCTTAGGTCCTCCCTTTATCACCGGGGAGCTGTTTTTT.

CDR3 loop: CASSALGGASEAFF. The CDR3 coding sequence is TGTGCCAGCAGCGCCTTAGGGGGCGCGAGTGAAGCTTTCTTT. J is TRBJ1-1 and V is TRBV13, with 7 nucleotides matching TRBD1. V lost 5 bases and J lost 7; bases outside the gene matches: 10. Germline lookup yields CDR1 PRHDT and CDR2 FYEKMQ (reference sequence). The CDR3 runs 14 residues.

The chain carries TRBV12-5 and TRBJ1-2; tentatively, D is TRBD1 (5 bases). CDR3 size: 16 residues. V lost 6 bases and J lost 0, with 17 bases in between. CDR1 and CDR2 from the germline V gene are LGHNT and FRNRAP. CDR3 DNA: TGTGCTAGTGGGATAGGGACCGAGTACCCTAACTATGGCTACACCTTC. Its translation: CASGIGTEYPNYGYTF.

This chain links TRBV10-1 with TRBJ2-2, with TRBD1 identical over 8 bases. The CDR3 is made up of 18 amino acids. Looked up from germline, CDR1 is WNHNN and CDR2 is SYGVQD (reference sequence). Trimming removed 0 bases from V and 3 bases from J; junction bases left unmatched: 9. The CDR3 bases are TGCGCCAGCAGTGAGTCGATGCCGGGACAGGAGGACACCGGGGAGCTGTTTTTT. This translates into CASSESMPGQEDTGELFF.

CDR3 protein: CASSEGGAGANVLTF. DNA for the CDR3: TGTGCCAGCAGCGAAGGGGGCGCTGGGGCCAACGTCCTGACTTTC. The chain has TRBV13 and TRBJ2-6; 7 nucleotides line up with TRBD1. The length of the CDR3 is 15 residues. Trimming took 5 bases from V and 2 from J; bases not matched to a gene: 3. Germline loops: CDR1 PRHDT, CDR2 FYEKMQ (reference sequence). The variable domain in full, completed from reference TRBV13 and TRBJ2-6, reads AAGVIQSPRHLIKEKRETATLKCYPIPRHDTVYWYQQGPGQDPQFLISFYEKMQSDKGSIPDRFSAQQFSDYHSELNMSSLELGDSALYFCASSEGGAGANVLTFGAGSRLTVL.

This rearrangement joins TRBV4-1 to TRBJ2-1, with no clear D. Germline V CDR1 and CDR2: MGHRA, YSYEKL. The CDR3 has 12 amino acids. V lost 1 base and J 8 bases, leaving 6 bases between the germline ends. The CDR3 region is CASSQGVDEQFF. CDR3 coding DNA: TGCGCCAGCAGCCAAGGGGTCGATGAGCAGTTCTTC.

The chain combines TRBV11-2 with TRBJ2-5; 10 bases are shared with TRBD2. Per germline, CDR1 SGHAT and CDR2 FQNNGV. The CDR3 is made up of 17 amino acids. Trimming at V came to 1 base and at J to 4 bases, leaving 9 bases not matched to a gene. The CDR3 bases are TGTGCCAGCAGCTTAGTGGCTAGCGGGGGTCGGGGAGAGACCCAGTACTTC. This codes for CASSLVASGGRGETQYF.

The gene calls are TRBV7-9 and TRBJ2-5, with 8 bases identical to TRBD1. Germline loops: CDR1 SEHNR, CDR2 FQNEAQ (reference sequence). This CDR3 region has 14 residues. J gave up 3 bases and V 2 bases, and 2 bases lay outside the gene matches. The CDR3 here is CASSLQDREETQYF. In DNA, the CDR3 is TGTGCCAGCAGCTTACAGGACAGGGAAGAGACCCAGTACTTC.

The CDR3 region has the DNA TGTGCTAGTGGTTTGGTACGCGGCAGGGACGAGCAGTACTTC. Protein sequence: CASGLVRGRDEQYF. The chain is built from TRBV12-5 and TRBJ2-7; D is possibly TRBD1 (5 bases). CDR3 length: 14 residues. Looked up from germline, CDR1 is LGHNT and CDR2 is FRNRAP. V dropped 0 bases and J dropped 5 bases, with 11 bases sitting between them.

This chain uses TRBV19 with TRBJ1-1; unclear D gene. Germline assignment: CDR1 LNHDA and CDR2 SQIVND (reference sequence). V lost 7 bases, J lost 4 bases, and 13 bases lay in between. The CDR3 extends over 13 amino acids. The CDR3 sequence is CASTPQEGTEAFF. CDR3 DNA: TGTGCCAGTACCCCCCAGGAGGGCACTGAAGCTTTCTTT.

The chain carries TRBV11-1 and TRBJ1-1; 9 nucleotides match TRBD1. The CDR3 consists of 17 residues. The ends lost 2 bases at V and 4 bases at J; junction bases unmatched: 11. The germline V gene encodes CDR1 SGHAT and CDR2 FQDESV (reference sequence). The CDR3 sequence: CASSLSTGGRSRTEAFF. In DNA, the CDR3 is TGTGCCAGCAGCTTATCCACAGGGGGCCGGTCCCGCACTGAAGCTTTCTTT.

The J gene is TRBJ2-2, the V gene TRBV5-1; TRBD2 matches at 8 bases. With 3 bases clipped from V and 1 base from J, the junction kept 2 bases outside the gene matches. The CDR3 has 15 amino acids. Germline V CDR1 and CDR2: SGHRS, YFSETQ. This CDR3 reads CASSWSGGNTGELFF. CDR3 bases: TGCGCCAGCAGCTGGAGCGGGGGGAACACCGGGGAGCTGTTTTTT.

The gene calls are TRBV9 and TRBJ1-1; D perhaps matches TRBD1 (6 bases). CDR3 length equals 14 residues. V was cut by 3 bases and J by 5 bases, with 14 bases left in between. Germline assignment: CDR1 SGDLS and CDR2 YYNGEE. CDR3 DNA: TGTGCCAGCAGCGGGCAACAGGGTTTTACTGAAGCTTTCTTT. As protein: CASSGQQGFTEAFF.

The chain couples TRBV5-1 to TRBJ2-5; TRBD1 matches at 8 bases. The CDR3 extends over 15 amino acids. Germline V gene lookup returns CDR1 SGHRS and CDR2 YFSETQ. The J segment lost 5 bases and the V segment lost 0 bases, leaving 6 bases of the junction unmatched. The CDR3 region is CASSLGQGPKETQYF. The DNA of the CDR3 is TGCGCCAGCAGCTTGGGACAGGGGCCCAAGGAGACCCAGTACTTC.

This clone was picked up one time. The chain links TRBV6-1 to TRBJ2-7; possibly TRBD1 for D (6 bases). CDR1 and CDR2 (germline): MNHNS, SASEGT. V was trimmed by 6 bases and J by 6 bases, leaving 12 bases between them. The CDR3 is 12 residues long. CDR3 coding DNA: TGTGCCAGCAGGCAACAGGGTTCCGAGCAGTACTTC. Its protein is CASRQQGSEQYF.

The V call is TRBV5-1, the J call TRBJ1-3; 7 nucleotides match TRBD1. Germline V gene data show CDR1 as SGHRS and CDR2 as YFSETQ. The CDR3 covers 13 residues. Germline trimming cut 4 bases from V and 4 bases from J; bases unmatched to any gene: 2. The CDR3 nucleotides read TGCGCCAGCAGCCAGGGGGAAGGAAACACCATATATTTT. It specifies CASSQGEGNTIYF.

DNA for the CDR3: TGTGCCAGCAGTTACTCGAGCACTGAAGCTTTCTTT. Translating gives CASSYSSTEAFF. V and J are TRBV6-5 and TRBJ1-1; no firm D call. Trimming left V 0 bases short and J 4 bases short, with 3 bases between. Looked up from germline, CDR1 is MNHEY and CDR2 is SVGAGI. This CDR3 is 12 amino acids long.

The chain combines TRBV5-6 with TRBJ2-7; D is undetermined. Germline-derived CDR1 and CDR2 are SGHDT and YYEEEE. The V and J ends lost 0 bases and 0 bases respectively, with 4 bases between them. The CDR3 length is 13 residues. The CDR3 DNA reads TGTGCCAGCAGCTTGGGCAGCTCCTACGAGCAGTACTTC. It yields the protein CASSLGSSYEQYF.